This T cell receptor (beta chain) was found in a study of T cell repertoires in cytomegalovirus infection. About the research overall: CMV infection plus the matching HLA type was flagged by public TCR beta signatures.

The CDR3 is 19 residues long. Germline-derived CDR1 and CDR2 are MNHEY and SVGEGT. The J segment lost 3 bases and the V segment lost 7 bases, leaving 14 bases of the junction unmatched. General study points: Cumulative frequency (of public TCR beta family members) identified carriers of CMV plus the relevant HLA.

TCRdb passed the reads through MiXCR, listing each CDR3 protein once. The data contain roughly 300,000 distinct CDR3 sequences, 20% to 30% of them singletons. This clonotype was seen many times. Its specificity is not known. The sequence derives from a human donor in good health (CMV status not recorded). Some clones in this sample may be carry-over from other donors' samples. V and J are TRBV6-2 or TRBV6-3 and TRBJ2-2, with TRBD2 matching over 13 bases. The sequenced sample consisted of PBMCs. CDR3 sequence reads: CASTSETSGREMDTGELFF. The CDR3 nucleotides read TGTGCCAGCACCTCCGAAACTAGCGGGAGGGAAATGGACACCGGGGAGCTGTTTTTT.